The 25 T cell receptor beta chains below all came from one sample that was sequenced in a study of CXCR3-negative and CXCR3-positive naive CD8 T cells. TRB cDNA was prepared as libraries by UMI-labeled 5' RACE. TCRdb reworked the 5' RACE reads into one entry per CDR3 protein, no DNA. The sample holds under 85,000 distinct CDR3 sequences. Their antigens remain unidentified. Study-wide findings and caveats: TRB CDR3s were more hydrophobic in CXCR3-positive than in CXCR3-negative naive cells.

Sequences were obtained from naive CXCR3+ CD8+ T cells from blood. Subset meaning: CD45RO-CCR7+CD27+CD95- naive CD8+ T cells expressing CXCR3 (TNR3+). These receptors came from a human donor in good health. Some clones in this sample may be carry-over from other donors' samples.

V is TRBV27 and J is TRBJ1-1. The germline V gene encodes CDR1 MNHEY and CDR2 SMNVEV (reference sequence). The CDR3 covers 13 residues. The CDR3 loop reads CASSLFAAGEAFF.

The CDR3 protein is CSARRLGGDYNEQFF. The V call is TRBV20-1, the J call TRBJ2-1; TCRdb outputs TRBD1, but without DNA this stays unchecked. The V gene's germline CDR1 is DFQATT and CDR2 SNEGSKA (reference sequence). CDR3 length: 15 amino acids.

The chain links TRBV29-1 to TRBJ2-7; no DNA is available, so the TRBD2 call from TCRdb remains unchecked. Germline lookup yields CDR1 SQVTM and CDR2 ANQGSEA. The CDR3 covers 13 residues. CDR3 protein: CSVSEVGTDEQYF.

V usage is TRBV9 and J usage is TRBJ2-5. Germline values: CDR1 SGDLS, CDR2 YYNGEE. The CDR3 has 15 amino acids. The CDR3 is CASSSRDAALETQYF.

The CDR3 here is CASSPPGNEQFF. The rearrangement joins TRBV7-9 to TRBJ2-1; TCRdb reports TRBD1, a call that lacks DNA to check it against. CDR3 length: 12 residues. Germline CDR1 is SEHNR and CDR2 is FQNEAQ (reference sequence).

This chain connects TRBV11-2 to TRBJ2-3; as DNA is missing, the TRBD2 call by TCRdb cannot be tested. This CDR3 has 17 amino acids. Germline V lookup: CDR1 SGHAT, CDR2 FQNNGV. CDR3 loop: CASSLVGLAGGLDTQYF. The complete variable domain, with remaining parts taken from reference TRBV11-2 and TRBJ2-3, reads EAGVAQSPRYKIIEKRQSVAFWCNPISGHATLYWYQQILGQGPKLLIQFQNNGVVDDSQLPKDRFSAERLKGVDSTLKIQPAKLEDSAVYLCASSLVGLAGGLDTQYFGPGTRLTVL.

The chain has TRBV4-1 and TRBJ1-1. The germline CDR1 and CDR2 sequences are MGHRA and YSYEKL. The CDR3 length is 15 residues. The CDR3: CASSPRGGLDTEAFF.

The chain joins TRBV7-9 to TRBJ1-5. This CDR3 is built from 14 residues. In germline, CDR1 is SEHNR, CDR2 FQNEAQ (reference sequence). This CDR3 reads CASSSSSGQQPQHF.

The chain recombines TRBV25-1 with TRBJ2-2. The CDR3 has 12 residues. Germline V lookup: CDR1 MGHDK, CDR2 SYGVNS. The CDR3 here is CASSEFSGELFF.

V gene TRBV27 combines with J gene TRBJ2-7; checking the TCRdb D call of TRBD1 is not possible without DNA. CDR3 length: 13 amino acids. Germline V gene lookup returns CDR1 MNHEY and CDR2 SMNVEV (reference sequence). The CDR3 protein is CASSSTGFYEQYF.

The rearrangement uses TRBV29-1 and TRBJ1-4; there is no DNA to check the TCRdb D call of TRBD1. Germline-derived CDR1 and CDR2 are SQVTM and ANQGSEA. The CDR3 runs 13 residues. CDR3 in amino acids: CSAQTGGSEKLFF.

This sequence joins TRBV7-6 and TRBJ2-1; TCRdb outputs TRBD2, but without DNA this stays unchecked. The V gene's germline CDR1 is SGHVS and CDR2 FNYEAQ. CDR3 length: 17 residues. CDR3 loop: CASSLGSGGAYHNEQFF.

The rearrangement links TRBV7-9 to TRBJ2-7; TCRdb calls TRBD1, which cannot be checked without DNA. In germline, CDR1 is SEHNR, CDR2 FQNEAQ (reference sequence). CDR3 size: 15 residues. CDR3: CASSLVRGASYEQYF.

The chain couples TRBV9 to TRBJ2-5; TCRdb's D call of TRBD2 is untestable without DNA. The CDR3 spans 16 residues. Per the germline V gene, CDR1 is SGDLS and CDR2 is YYNGEE. The CDR3 is CASSGRLAGGQETQYF.

The gene calls are TRBV7-9 and TRBJ2-1; the D call of TRBD2 rests on TCRdb alone, since no DNA is present to check it. Germline assignment: CDR1 SEHNR and CDR2 FQNEAQ (reference sequence). The CDR3 loop spans 14 amino acids. The CDR3 region is CASSPLGRVDEQFF.

The chain carries TRBV20-1 and TRBJ2-7; the TCRdb D gene call, TRBD1, has no DNA to confirm it. Germline CDR1 is DFQATT and CDR2 is SNEGSKA (reference sequence). The CDR3 spans 14 residues. The CDR3 protein is CSARDGAGVYEQYF.

The chain links TRBV4-1 to TRBJ2-7; without DNA, the TCRdb call of TRBD2 cannot be checked. Germline assignment: CDR1 MGHRA and CDR2 YSYEKL. This CDR3 spans 16 amino acids. The CDR3 loop is CASSPGGTGNSYEQYF.

This chain connects TRBV7-8 to TRBJ2-5; TCRdb's D gene call, TRBD1, goes unchecked for lack of DNA. The germline V gene encodes CDR1 SGHVS and CDR2 FQNEAQ. CDR3 length: 12 amino acids. The CDR3 spells CASSPPGMTQYF. Looking up the rest from reference TRBV7-8 and TRBJ2-5 gives the full variable domain: GAGVSQSPRYKVAKRGQDVALRCDPISGHVSLFWYQQALGQGPEFLTYFQNEAQLDKSGLPSDRFFAERPEGSVSTLKIQRTQQEDSAVYLCASSPPGMTQYFGPGTRLLVL.

The rearrangement links TRBV7-3 to TRBJ2-5; TCRdb reports TRBD1, a call that lacks DNA to check it against. Looked up from germline, CDR1 is SGHTA and CDR2 is FQGTGA. The length of the CDR3 is 13 residues. CDR3 sequence: CASSPNGGETQYF.

The rearrangement joins TRBV7-6 to TRBJ2-1. The CDR3 is 15 amino acids. CDR1 is SGHVS and CDR2 is FNYEAQ in the germline V gene. CDR3 region: CASRLMDGSYNEQFF.

The chain's CDR3 is CASSDGLNTGELFF. This chain uses TRBV12-3 or TRBV12-4 with TRBJ2-2. CDR3 length: 14 amino acids.

This chain joins TRBV18 and TRBJ2-1; TCRdb's D call, TRBD1, is unchecked because there is no DNA. The CDR3 extends over 17 amino acids. CDR1 is KGHSH and CDR2 is LQKENI in the germline V gene. This CDR3 is CASSPPSDRVLINEQFF.

This chain links TRBV6-5 with TRBJ1-2. CDR3 length equals 13 residues. Germline V lookup: CDR1 MNHEY, CDR2 SVGAGI. CDR3 in amino acids: CASSYPSAVGYTF.

The rearrangement joins TRBV20-1 to TRBJ2-7. CDR3 length: 14 amino acids. CDR1 and CDR2 from the germline V gene are DFQATT and SNEGSKA (reference sequence). CDR3: CSARDKDGSYEQYF.

This chain connects TRBV15 to TRBJ2-5; TCRdb's D gene call, TRBD2, goes unchecked for lack of DNA. This CDR3 spans 14 amino acids. In germline, CDR1 is LNHNV, CDR2 YYDKDF (reference sequence). This chain's CDR3 is CATSRKTSPETQYF.